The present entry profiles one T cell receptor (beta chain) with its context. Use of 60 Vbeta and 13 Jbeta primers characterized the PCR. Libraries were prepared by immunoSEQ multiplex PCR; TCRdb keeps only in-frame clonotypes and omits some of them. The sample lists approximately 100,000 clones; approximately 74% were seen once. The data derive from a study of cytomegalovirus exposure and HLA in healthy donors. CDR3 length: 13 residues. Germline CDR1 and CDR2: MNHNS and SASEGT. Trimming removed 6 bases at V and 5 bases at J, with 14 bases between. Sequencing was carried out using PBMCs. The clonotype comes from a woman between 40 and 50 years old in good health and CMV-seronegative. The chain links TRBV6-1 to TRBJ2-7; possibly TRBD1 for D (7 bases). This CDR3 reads CASRDYRGHEQYF. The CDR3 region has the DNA TGTGCCAGCAGGGACTACAGGGGCCACGAGCAGTACTTC.